This T cell receptor beta chain was profiled in a study of blood T cell repertoires in COVID-19. Study-wide background: PBMCs, B-cell-depleted T cells, or T cells were the source of the cDNA or gDNA that made up the material.

CDR3 size: 14 residues. J gave up 2 bases and V 4 bases, and 4 bases lay outside the gene matches. Germline V CDR1 and CDR2: LGHDT, YNNKEL (reference sequence). Assay used: immunoSEQ multiplex PCR; TCRdb lists only in-frame clones, some missing. Found here are roughly 400,000 clones, 80% to 90% of them singletons; the top ten hold over 2%. V and J are TRBV3-1 (or the pseudogene TRBV3-2) and TRBJ2-7; 8 bases align to TRBD1. The TCR comes from a woman in her sixties with COVID-19, enrolled during active disease. The material sequenced was peripheral blood. Here the CDR3 reads CASSLGQGPYEQYF. For the CDR3, the DNA is TGTGCCAGCAGCCTAGGACAGGGCCCCTACGAGCAGTACTTC.